The table lists the clone carrying this T cell receptor beta chain with a few counts. Its antigen is undetermined. With 60 Vbeta and 13 Jbeta primers, the PCR was carried out. Libraries were prepared by immunoSEQ multiplex PCR; TCRdb keeps only in-frame clonotypes and omits some of them. This table has approximately 90,000 clones, approximately 80% appearing once. The data stem from a study of cytomegalovirus exposure and HLA in healthy donors. General study results and limits: Researchers catalogued 160 or so TCR beta chains as cytomegalovirus-associated. It was only CMV serostatus that was available as immune exposure information.

Germline V gene lookup returns CDR1 KGHSH and CDR2 LQKENI. CDR3 length: 15 amino acids. V was cut by 1 base and J by 4 bases, with 12 bases left in between. Sequenced material: PBMCs. This receptor was identified in a man aged 25-45 years in good health and CMV-seronegative. The J gene is TRBJ2-3, the V gene TRBV18; tentative D call: TRBD2 (5 bases). CDR3 in amino acids: CASSPLGRDSDTQYF. CDR3 in DNA: TGTGCCAGCTCACCACTTGGCCGGGATTCAGATACGCAGTATTTT.